These 32 T cell receptor beta chains were sequenced from one sample in a study of CD8 T cells in Susac syndrome. cDNA came from about 0.5 to 1 ug RNA primed by random hexamers. TCRdb used MiXCR to reprocess the immunoSEQ multiplex PCR reads, holding one entry per CDR3 protein. The sample contains 92,000 or so distinct CDR3 sequences, around 96% of which appear only once. The material sequenced was CD8+ T cells from PBMCs. The receptors were gathered from a human donor with Susac syndrome.

This clonotype was found once. The chain is built from TRBV5-1 and TRBJ1-6; perhaps TRBD1 as D (5 bases). The germline V and J ends were trimmed by 2 bases and 10 bases, with 10 bases remaining between them. CDR3 length equals 13 residues. Germline CDR1 and CDR2: SGHRS and YFSETQ. The CDR3 DNA follows: TGCGCCAGCAGCTTCAGGGATCGGTCACCCCTCCACTTT. Residues: CASSFRDRSPLHF.

The CDR3 protein is CASSLIQRSEAFF. As DNA, the CDR3 is TGTGCCAGCAGTCTTATACAGAGGAGTGAAGCTTTCTTT. The chain carries TRBV6-5 and TRBJ1-1; no definite D call. CDR1 MNHEY and CDR2 SVGAGI come from the germline V gene. Trimming took 5 bases from V and 7 from J, leaving 14 bases between them. The CDR3 has 13 amino acids.

The V and J genes are TRBV6-5 and TRBJ2-7; possibly TRBD1 for D (6 bases). Trimming took off 7 bases at V and 0 bases at J, with 13 bases between the two ends. Germline V gives CDR1 MNHEY, CDR2 SVGAGI. This CDR3 contains 14 residues. The CDR3 reads CASTRTAFSYEQYF. For the CDR3, the DNA is TGTGCCAGCACTCGGACAGCGTTCTCCTACGAGCAGTACTTC.

The rearrangement joins TRBV5-6 to TRBJ1-1; D is uncertain. V gave up 2 bases and J gave up 3 bases, with 5 bases separating them. This CDR3 region has 12 residues. Germline assignment: CDR1 SGHDT and CDR2 YYEEEE. CDR3 protein: CASSFSDTEAFF. Here the CDR3 DNA reads TGTGCCAGCAGCTTCTCCGACACTGAAGCTTTCTTT.

The chain carries TRBV5-4 and TRBJ2-3, with 9 bases lining up with TRBD2. V lost 1 base, J lost 0 bases, and 9 bases stayed unmatched. Germline CDR1 is SGHNT and CDR2 is YYREEE (reference sequence). CDR3 length equals 18 residues. The CDR3 here is CASSLRLAGKSSTDTQYF. Here the CDR3 DNA reads TGTGCCAGCAGCTTGAGGCTAGCGGGGAAATCTAGCACAGATACGCAGTATTTT.

DNA for the CDR3: TGTGCCAGCAGCCTCGGACAGGCCACTGAAGCTTTCTTT. Protein product: CASSLGQATEAFF. The chain uses TRBV7-9 and TRBJ1-1; the match to TRBD1 covers 7 bases. Trimming cost V 5 bases and J 4 bases; bases outside gene matches: 4. The CDR3 spans 13 residues. CDR1 and CDR2 (germline): SEHNR, FQNEAQ (reference sequence).

CDR3 region: CASSSRLAGGRDTQYF. The CDR3 bases are TGTGCCAGCAGCTCAAGACTAGCGGGGGGACGGGATACGCAGTATTTT. The chain joins TRBV7-9 to TRBJ2-3; TRBD2 matches 13 bases. This CDR3 comprises 16 residues. Per germline, CDR1 SEHNR and CDR2 FQNEAQ (reference sequence). The ends lost 4 bases at V and 6 bases at J; junction bases unmatched: 7.

The V call is TRBV20-1, the J call TRBJ1-1; D is uncertain. In germline, CDR1 is DFQATT, CDR2 SNEGSKA (reference sequence). V dropped 3 bases and J dropped 1 base, with 6 bases sitting between them. The CDR3 extends over 12 amino acids. The CDR3, as DNA: TGCAGTGCTAGGTATGGGAACACTGAAGCTTTCTTT. Translation: CSARYGNTEAFF.

In its sample, this clonotype was seen once. The rearrangement links TRBV20-1 to TRBJ1-1; D is ambiguous. Per the germline V gene, CDR1 is DFQATT and CDR2 is SNEGSKA (reference sequence). This CDR3 spans 15 amino acids. V shed 0 bases and J shed 1 base, with 12 bases lying between them. CDR3 nucleotide sequence: TGCAGTGCTAGAGATCAGGTCGTCTCGAACACTGAAGCTTTCTTT. Translating gives CSARDQVVSNTEAFF.

The V and J genes are TRBV3-1 and TRBJ2-1; D ambiguous. Looked up from germline, CDR1 is LGHDT and CDR2 is YNNKEL (reference sequence). Between the trimmed V and J ends, which lost 0 bases and 4 bases, there was a span of 10 bases. There are 15 residues in the CDR3. The chain's CDR3 is CASSQDLEAYNEQFF. For the CDR3, the DNA is TGTGCCAGCAGCCAAGATCTGGAAGCGTACAATGAGCAGTTCTTC.

The rearrangement joins TRBV30 to TRBJ1-6; D gene ambiguous. From germline, CDR1 is GTSNPN and CDR2 SVGIG (reference sequence). The CDR3 consists of 13 residues. V was shortened by 5 bases and J by 7 bases, with 12 bases between the two germline ends. CDR3 nucleotide sequence: TGTGCCTGGGGGCAACTCTCGAATTCACCCCTCCACTTT. This codes for CAWGQLSNSPLHF.

The V call is TRBV3-1, the J call TRBJ1-5; D remains ambiguous. Germline CDR1 LGHDT, CDR2 YNNKEL (reference sequence). The CDR3 loop spans 14 amino acids. V lost 0 bases, J lost 5 bases, and 8 bases lay in between. CDR3 protein: CASSQDAGDQPQHF. Written as DNA, the CDR3 is TGTGCCAGCAGCCAAGATGCCGGGGATCAGCCCCAGCATTTT. The full variable domain, rest sourced from reference TRBV3-1 and TRBJ1-5, is DTAVSQTPKYLVTQMGNDKSIKCEQNLGHDTMYWYKQDSKKFLKIMFSYNNKELIINETVPNRFSPKSPDKAHLNLHINSLELGDSAVYFCASSQDAGDQPQHFGDGTRLSIL.

The chain is built from TRBV11-1 and TRBJ1-1; the match to TRBD1 covers 9 bases. This CDR3 has 20 amino acids. The V and J ends lost 5 bases and 1 base, in that order; junction bases with no gene match: 20. CDR1 is SGHAT and CDR2 is FQDESV in the germline V gene (reference sequence). The CDR3 here is CASSPYRGRRDAGANTEAFF. The CDR3 DNA is TGTGCCAGCAGCCCCTACAGGGGGCGGCGGGATGCGGGTGCGAACACTGAAGCTTTCTTT.

The genes are TRBV28 and TRBJ2-5; weak D call: TRBD2 (7 bases). Trimming shortened V by 10 bases and J by 2 bases, and 17 bases separated the two germline ends. The germline V gene has CDR1 MDHEN and CDR2 SYDVKM. The CDR3 has 14 amino acids. CDR3 nucleotide sequence: TGTGCCACTAACCGAGGGGGGGCTCAAGAGACCCAGTACTTC. Its protein product is CATNRGGAQETQYF.

This chain's CDR3 is CSAEVRDSSSTDTQYF. In DNA, the CDR3 is TGCAGTGCTGAGGTCCGGGACTCGAGTAGCACAGATACGCAGTATTTT. This chain connects TRBV20-1 to TRBJ2-3; D is perhaps TRBD2 (6 bases). The CDR3 contains 16 residues. V dropped 5 bases and J dropped 0 bases, with 18 bases sitting between them. Germline V gene sequence: CDR1 DFQATT, CDR2 SNEGSKA (reference sequence).

The gene calls are TRBV9 and TRBJ2-3; D could derive from TRBD1 or TRBD2 (7 bases each). V lost 5 bases and J 4 bases, leaving 14 bases between the germline ends. Germline V gene sequence: CDR1 SGDLS, CDR2 YYNGEE. The CDR3 extends over 14 amino acids. CDR3 sequence reads: CASSPGGGPDTQYF. The CDR3 DNA sequence: TGTGCCAGCAGTCCAGGGGGGGGGCCAGATACGCAGTATTTT.

V gene TRBV4-1 combines with J gene TRBJ1-1, with a tentative D call TRBD1 (6 bases). Germline-derived CDR1 and CDR2 are MGHRA and YSYEKL. The CDR3 is 14 residues long. Trimming left V 4 bases short and J 4 bases short, with 13 bases between. The CDR3 coding sequence is TGCGCCAGCAGCCCCCCCTGGGGGCCCACTGAAGCTTTCTTT. It encodes CASSPPWGPTEAFF.

The chain carries TRBV20-1 and TRBJ2-5; 10 bases are shared with TRBD1. The germline CDR1 and CDR2 sequences are DFQATT and SNEGSKA (reference sequence). Unmatched junction bases numbered 3, after V lost 6 bases and J lost 5 bases. The CDR3 is 12 amino acids. CDR3 loop: CSAPGQGETQYF. In nucleotides, the CDR3 is TGCAGTGCACCGGGACAGGGGGAGACCCAGTACTTC.

V usage is TRBV29-1 and J usage is TRBJ1-3; D uncertain. From germline, CDR1 is SQVTM and CDR2 ANQGSEA. V was pared by 4 bases and J by 4 bases, with 8 bases between. The CDR3 totals 12 residues. CDR3: CSVGHQGNTIYF. The CDR3 DNA reads TGCAGCGTTGGCCATCAGGGAAACACCATATATTTT.

The chain employs TRBV4-1 and TRBJ2-7; D remains ambiguous. The germline gives CDR1 MGHRA, CDR2 YSYEKL. The CDR3 is 14 amino acids. With 1 base removed from V and 4 bases from J, the gap between germline ends came to 11 bases. CDR3 region: CASSQGPGTYEQYF. The CDR3 DNA reads as TGCGCCAGCAGCCAAGGACCTGGAACTTACGAGCAGTACTTC.

The rearrangement joins TRBV11-1 to TRBJ2-3; 9 bases align to TRBD2. Germline assignment: CDR1 SGHAT and CDR2 FQDESV (reference sequence). This CDR3 has 14 residues. With 4 bases clipped from V and 4 bases from J, the junction kept 3 bases outside the gene matches. The CDR3 nucleotides are TGTGCCAGCAGCTCGGGACTAGCATCAGATACGCAGTATTTT. This translates into CASSSGLASDTQYF.

The chain combines TRBV5-1 with TRBJ1-6; weak D call: TRBD1 (5 bases). Germline V CDR1 and CDR2: SGHRS, YFSETQ. V lost 0 bases and J lost 5, with 9 bases in between. The CDR3 length is 15 residues. CDR3 sequence: CASSLAGTDNSPLHF. DNA for the CDR3: TGCGCCAGCAGCTTGGCCGGGACGGATAATTCACCCCTCCACTTT.

This chain connects TRBV11-2 to TRBJ1-1; no clear D gene. CDR3 size: 13 residues. Trimming took 5 bases from V and 10 from J, leaving 17 bases between them. The germline V gene encodes CDR1 SGHAT and CDR2 FQNNGV. The DNA for the CDR3 is TGTGCCAGCAGCCTTCCGGTGAGGGTTGGAGCTTTCTTT. It encodes CASSLPVRVGAFF.

The chain uses TRBV30 and TRBJ2-5; 10 nucleotides match TRBD1. V trimming: 2 bases; J trimming: 3 bases; junction bases outside the gene matches: 9. Germline assignment: CDR1 GTSNPN and CDR2 SVGIG (reference sequence). CDR3 length: 16 residues. This CDR3 is CAWSKGSGTGEETQYF. Written as DNA, the CDR3 is TGTGCCTGGAGTAAAGGCTCCGGGACAGGGGAAGAGACCCAGTACTTC.

The CDR3 DNA is TGCAGTGCTAGAGATCACAGGGATTCACCCCTCCACTTT. This gives the protein CSARDHRDSPLHF. The rearrangement links TRBV20-1 to TRBJ1-6; D might be TRBD1 (6 bases). V lost 0 bases and J lost 8, with 8 bases in between. The CDR3 is 13 residues long. CDR1 DFQATT and CDR2 SNEGSKA come from the germline V gene (reference sequence).

The table lists this clonotype with a count of one. CDR3 sequence: CASSYAGGTEAFF. The CDR3 DNA sequence: TGTGCCAGCAGTTACGCAGGGGGAACTGAAGCTTTCTTT. The chain carries TRBV6-5 and TRBJ1-1; TRBD1 agrees at 7 bases. Looked up from germline, CDR1 is MNHEY and CDR2 is SVGAGI. This CDR3 contains 13 residues. V shed 2 bases, J shed 5 bases, and the junction held 2 bases outside the gene matches.

The chain links TRBV18 to TRBJ1-1, with D hard to call. CDR3 size: 14 residues. Germline V gene data show CDR1 as KGHSH and CDR2 as LQKENI. Trimming removed 3 bases at V and 0 bases at J, with 8 bases between. The CDR3 sequence: CASSPGAMNTEAFF. The CDR3 DNA reads TGTGCCAGCTCACCGGGCGCAATGAACACTGAAGCTTTCTTT.

The rearrangement joins TRBV5-1 to TRBJ1-1, with D perhaps TRBD1 (5 bases). V shed 4 bases and J shed 1 base, with 11 bases lying between them. The CDR3 contains 14 residues. Germline CDR1 reads SGHRS; CDR2 reads YFSETQ. CDR3 DNA: TGCGCCAGCAGCGCTACAACAGGGAACACTGAAGCTTTCTTT. Translating it yields CASSATTGNTEAFF.

The V and J genes are TRBV15 and TRBJ2-3, with a tentative D call TRBD1 (5 bases). Germline V gives CDR1 LNHNV, CDR2 YYDKDF (reference sequence). The CDR3 loop spans 14 amino acids. Between the trimmed V and J ends, which lost 1 base and 3 bases, there was a span of 8 bases. DNA of the CDR3: TGTGCCACCAGCAGAGGGACAATAACAGATACGCAGTATTTT. Amino acid sequence: CATSRGTITDTQYF. The complete variable domain, with remaining parts taken from reference TRBV15 and TRBJ2-3, reads DAMVIQNPRYQVTQFGKPVTLSCSQTLNHNVMYWYQQKSSQAPKLLFHYYDKDFNNEADTPDNFQSRRPNTSFCFLDIRSPGLGDTAMYLCATSRGTITDTQYFGPGTRLTVL.

This rearrangement joins TRBV9 to TRBJ1-1; D possibly corresponds to TRBD1 (6 bases). The CDR3 has 15 amino acids. V was pared by 4 bases and J by 1 base, with 14 bases between. Germline CDR1 and CDR2: SGDLS and YYNGEE. CDR3 residues: CASSIAGTSNTEAFF. CDR3 in DNA: TGTGCCAGCAGCATCGCCGGGACATCGAACACTGAAGCTTTCTTT.

V is TRBV9 and J is TRBJ2-7; 10 positions match TRBD2. Germline V lookup: CDR1 SGDLS, CDR2 YYNGEE. V lost 2 bases to trimming and J lost 3 bases; unmatched junction nucleotides: 5. The CDR3 is 15 residues long. The CDR3 loop reads CASSVQASGGYEQYF. The CDR3 DNA reads as TGTGCCAGCAGCGTGCAGGCTAGCGGGGGCTACGAGCAGTACTTC.

This clonotype showed up just once. This sequence joins TRBV13 and TRBJ2-2; 11 nucleotides agree with TRBD1. Germline V gene data show CDR1 as PRHDT and CDR2 as FYEKMQ (reference sequence). The length of the CDR3 is 17 residues. J was trimmed by 3 bases and V by 2 bases; bases with no gene match: 5. The CDR3 sequence: CASSLKGGQGDTGELFF. Written as DNA, the CDR3 is TGTGCCAGCAGCTTAAAAGGGGGACAGGGGGACACCGGGGAGCTGTTTTTT.